Below, one T cell receptor (beta chain) is given with its context. What it binds is unknown. TCRdb itself ran the reads through MiXCR, one entry per CDR3 protein. The top ten clones hold around 3.1% of a sample with around 180,000 distinct CDR3 sequences, approximately 19% of them seen once. The data were obtained in a study of T cell repertoires in cytomegalovirus infection. About the study: Signatures in public TCR beta sequences pointed to both CMV infection and matching HLA type.

There are 18 residues in the CDR3. Between the trimmed V and J ends, which lost 2 bases and 4 bases, there was a span of 21 bases. Study results and caveats: Ex vivo, HLA-C-restricted CMV-specific TCR beta clonotypes prevailed over the rest of the response.

Material for sequencing was PBMCs. This chain connects TRBV12-3 or TRBV12-4 to TRBJ1-3; D remains unclear. The receptor's source is a human donor in good health (CMV status not recorded). Some clones in this sample may be carry-over from other donors' samples. The CDR3 DNA sequence: TGTGCCAGCAGTTTAATATGGGTCCGGCCAGTGAAGGGAAACACCATATATTTT. Translation: CASSLIWVRPVKGNTIYF.